This entry lists 21 T cell receptor beta chains sequenced from one sample in a study of shared clonotypes between healthy human individuals (dated by TCRdb to 2020 to 2022). The method behind the library was the immunoSEQ multiplex PCR assay. TCRdb carries this immuneACCESS record with in-frame sequences only. Its versions omit some clonotypes, under half of them owing to an unresolved V gene in the studies checked, with the rest unexplained. The sample table contains some 1.4 million clones; only one count was recorded for over 95% of them. The biggest ten clones account for roughly 1.2% of the sample. Sequenced sample: naive CD4+ T cells sorted from blood. Taken with the paper, the label for cell subset or site translates to: CD45RA+ positively selected. The origin of the receptors is a man under 40 in good health.

The chain is built from TRBV9 and TRBJ2-5; the D is unclear. From germline, CDR1 is SGDLS and CDR2 YYNGEE. V lost 4 bases to trimming and J lost 5 bases, with 15 bases between them. CDR3 length equals 14 residues. The CDR3 DNA sequence: TGTGCCAGCAGCCCGGGCTTAGTCCCGGAGACCCAGTACTTC. It encodes CASSPGLVPETQYF.

The sample holds one count of this clone. The chain couples TRBV5-4 to TRBJ2-2; 8 bases match TRBD2. The CDR3 contains 16 residues. The trim removed 3 bases at V and 1 base at J, leaving 5 bases unmatched. Germline V CDR1 and CDR2: SGHNT, YYREEE (reference sequence). The DNA of the CDR3 is TGTGCCAGCAGCTCGGCGGGACTAGGGAACACCGGGGAGCTGTTTTTT. It encodes CASSSAGLGNTGELFF.

The chain recombines TRBV27 with TRBJ2-1; 10 bases are shared with TRBD2. V lost 4 bases, J lost 9 bases, and 12 bases stayed unmatched. This CDR3 comprises 16 residues. Germline V CDR1 and CDR2: MNHEY, SMNVEV (reference sequence). The CDR3 region has the DNA TGTGCCAGCAGTTACCAAACTAGCGGGATACGTGGTGAGCAGTTCTTC. Protein sequence: CASSYQTSGIRGEQFF.

The gene calls are TRBV5-1 and TRBJ2-7, with 10 bases matching TRBD1. V was clipped by 4 bases and J by 0 bases; unmatched bases: 4. There are 15 residues in the CDR3. From germline, CDR1 is SGHRS and CDR2 YFSETQ. DNA of the CDR3: TGCGCCAGCAGCATAAGACAGGGGGCCTCCTACGAGCAGTACTTC. Protein product: CASSIRQGASYEQYF.

Of note for this clone: This specimen includes other DNA sequences encoding the same CDR3. The chain has TRBV14 and TRBJ2-7; D is ambiguous. The germline CDR1 and CDR2 sequences are SGHDN and FVKESK. The length of the CDR3 is 11 residues. The V gene lost 2 bases and the J gene lost 4 bases, with 3 bases spanning the gap. The CDR3 region has the DNA TGTGCCAGCAGCCAACTATACGAGCAGTACTTC. It yields the protein CASSQLYEQYF.

The CDR3 here is CASSQDRQYLREQYF. The CDR3 DNA follows: TGCGCCAGCAGCCAAGATCGACAATACCTTAGGGAGCAGTACTTC. V is TRBV4-1 and J is TRBJ2-7; no reliable D call. The V gene's germline CDR1 is MGHRA and CDR2 YSYEKL. CDR3 length: 15 residues. Trimming removed 0 bases from V and 7 bases from J, with 16 bases in between.

The chain couples TRBV4-1 to TRBJ2-5; no clear D gene. This CDR3 is built from 13 residues. V was pared by 0 bases and J by 5 bases, with 7 bases between. The germline gives CDR1 MGHRA, CDR2 YSYEKL. The CDR3 region has the DNA TGCGCCAGCAGCCAAGACCCCTCCGAGACCCAGTACTTC. It codes for CASSQDPSETQYF.

The chain has TRBV2 and TRBJ2-3; 8 positions agree with TRBD1. The V gene's germline CDR1 is SNHLY and CDR2 FYNNEI. J was trimmed by 6 bases and V by 4 bases; bases with no gene match: 9. The CDR3 covers 15 residues. As DNA, the CDR3 is TGTGCCAGCAGTGTGGACAGGGAAGTCTCGGATACGCAGTATTTT. This encodes CASSVDREVSDTQYF.

The chain combines TRBV19 with TRBJ1-5; 10 nucleotides align to TRBD1. This CDR3 is 15 amino acids long. Germline V gene data show CDR1 as LNHDA and CDR2 as SQIVND (reference sequence). V lost 3 bases and J lost 5; bases outside the gene matches: 4. DNA for the CDR3: TGTGCCAGTAGTATGCAGGGACAGGGGTATCAGCCCCAGCATTTT. It encodes CASSMQGQGYQPQHF.

The chain links TRBV19 to TRBJ2-3; no clear D gene. Germline V gives CDR1 LNHDA, CDR2 SQIVND (reference sequence). Trimming took off 3 bases at V and 3 bases at J, with 7 bases between the two ends. The CDR3 covers 13 residues. CDR3 amino acids: CASSISTTDTQYF. CDR3 coding DNA: TGTGCCAGTAGTATTTCGACGACAGATACGCAGTATTTT.

CDR3 sequence reads: CASIRDGPGAFF. The CDR3 nucleotides read TGTGCCAGCATCAGGGACGGGCCGGGAGCTTTCTTT. This chain uses TRBV28 with TRBJ1-1, with D possibly being TRBD1 (5 bases). Trimming left V 7 bases short and J 10 bases short, with 16 bases between. Germline assignment: CDR1 MDHEN and CDR2 SYDVKM. The CDR3 loop spans 12 amino acids.

There are a few counts of this clone. This rearrangement joins TRBV18 to TRBJ2-6; 7 bases align to TRBD1. The trim removed 5 bases at V and 4 bases at J, leaving 8 bases unmatched. The CDR3 has 16 amino acids. Per the germline V gene, CDR1 is KGHSH and CDR2 is LQKENI. This chain's CDR3 is CASSTNTGAGANVLTF. The CDR3 DNA follows: TGTGCCAGCTCAACAAATACAGGGGCCGGGGCCAACGTCCTGACTTTC.

This clone was detected once. The gene calls are TRBV11-1 and TRBJ2-7, with 8 positions matching TRBD2. Germline assignment: CDR1 SGHAT and CDR2 FQDESV (reference sequence). Germline trimming cut 2 bases from V and 3 bases from J; bases unmatched to any gene: 9. This CDR3 spans 16 amino acids. Here the CDR3 reads CASSLRGLAGLYEQYF. CDR3 nucleotides: TGTGCCAGCAGCTTACGTGGCCTAGCGGGTCTCTACGAGCAGTACTTC.

The V and J genes are TRBV7-9 and TRBJ2-1, with D unresolved. The CDR3 is made up of 15 amino acids. Trimming stripped 0 bases from V and 8 bases from J, with 14 bases between. The V gene's germline CDR1 is SEHNR and CDR2 FQNEAQ (reference sequence). As DNA, the CDR3 is TGTGCCAGCAGCTTAGCGACTCCTGGGGTAGATGAGCAGTTCTTC. Its protein product is CASSLATPGVDEQFF.

The CDR3 reads CASGLVGAAEAFF. CDR3 DNA: TGTGCTAGTGGTTTGGTTGGGGCGGCTGAAGCTTTCTTT. V gene TRBV12-5 combines with J gene TRBJ1-1; tentative D call: TRBD1 (5 bases). Germline CDR1 reads LGHNT; CDR2 reads FRNRAP. V was pared by 0 bases and J by 6 bases, with 8 bases between. There are 13 residues in the CDR3. The whole variable domain, filled in from reference TRBV12-5 and TRBJ1-1, reads DARVTQTPRHKVTEMGQEVTMRCQPILGHNTVFWYRQTMMQGLELLAYFRNRAPLDDSGMPKDRFSAEMPDATLATLKIQPSEPRDSAVYFCASGLVGAAEAFFGQGTRLTVV.

Turning to this clone: The junction differs from germline at one of its ends, possibly a read error. The chain employs TRBV7-9 and TRBJ1-2; D is possibly TRBD1 (5 bases). Germline CDR1 and CDR2: SEHNR and FQNEAQ (reference sequence). The CDR3 is made up of 15 amino acids. CDR3 loop: CAISLTGTDVLGYTF. CDR3 DNA sequence: TGTGCCATCAGCCTAACCGGGACGGATGTTTTGGGCTACACCTTC.

This clone came up once. The rearrangement links TRBV28 to TRBJ1-2; D is possibly TRBD1 (5 bases). Germline V gene lookup returns CDR1 MDHEN and CDR2 SYDVKM. Between the trimmed V and J ends, which lost 2 bases and 3 bases, there was a span of 16 bases. This CDR3 is built from 16 residues. CDR3: CASSLPSRDPDYGYTF. The CDR3 DNA sequence: TGTGCCAGCAGTTTACCTAGCAGGGACCCTGACTATGGCTACACCTTC.

V gene TRBV9 combines with J gene TRBJ2-3, with D unresolved. The CDR3 runs to 14 residues. With 0 bases removed from V and 4 bases from J, the gap between germline ends came to 9 bases. The V gene's germline CDR1 is SGDLS and CDR2 YYNGEE. The CDR3 DNA follows: TGTGCCAGCAGCGTAGGTCCCCTCCCAGATACGCAGTATTTT. Its translation is CASSVGPLPDTQYF.

This clone came up once. V usage is TRBV9 and J usage is TRBJ2-1; 8 bases align to TRBD2. Germline V gene data show CDR1 as SGDLS and CDR2 as YYNGEE. The CDR3 totals 16 residues. The V gene end was trimmed by 5 bases and the J gene end by 3 bases; junction bases not matched to a gene: 10. The CDR3 here is CASSGVAGINYNEQFF. DNA for the CDR3: TGTGCCAGCAGTGGGGTAGCGGGAATCAACTACAATGAGCAGTTCTTC.

The rearrangement joins TRBV7-9 to TRBJ2-7; D may be TRBD2 (5 bases). This CDR3 is 13 amino acids long. The ends were cut back, 4 bases at V and 5 bases at J, with 12 bases in the middle. Germline V gene lookup returns CDR1 SEHNR and CDR2 FQNEAQ (reference sequence). As DNA, the CDR3 is TGTGCCAGCAGCTCCGGGCTCGGGAACGAGCAGTACTTC. This sequence encodes CASSSGLGNEQYF.

V is TRBV28 and J is TRBJ2-1, with 9 bases that match TRBD1. Germline lookup yields CDR1 MDHEN and CDR2 SYDVKM. The CDR3 has 17 amino acids. The V gene end was trimmed by 5 bases and the J gene end by 5 bases; junction bases not matched to a gene: 13. The CDR3, as DNA: TGTGCCAGCAGTACATACAGGGGGCCAAGAAACCACAATGAGCAGTTCTTC. Its protein product is CASSTYRGPRNHNEQFF. Filled out from reference TRBV28 and TRBJ2-1, the complete variable domain reads DVKVTQSSRYLVKRTGEKVFLECVQDMDHENMFWYRQDPGLGLRLIYFSYDVKMKEKGDIPEGYSVSREKKERFSLILESASTNQTSMYLCASSTYRGPRNHNEQFFGPGTRLTVL.